The TCR beta chain described here comes from a study of spatial heterogeneity in lung cancer. Study-wide background: Donation came from around 77 patients with untreated early-stage non-small cell lung cancer. Study-wide results and caveats: There were more appearances of ubiquitous expanded tumor TCRs in blood at resection than at follow-up.

This clonotype showed up many times. Its antigen remains unknown. TCR cDNA molecules each carried a unique molecular identifier. TCRdb recomputed calls from the 5' RACE reads with MiXCR, one row per CDR3 protein. The sample lists some 43,000 distinct CDR3 sequences; roughly 10% were seen once. Time point denoted: blood at routine non-recurrence follow-up after resection. No cell sorting; template was whole RNA from tumor, lung tissue or PBMC. Germline V lookup: CDR1 SGHTA, CDR2 FQGNSA. Unmatched junction bases numbered 10, after V lost 5 bases and J lost 5 bases. The CDR3 is made up of 15 amino acids. Sequencing was performed on PBMCs, taken at follow-up. The sequence was collected from a female donor with early-stage non-small cell lung cancer. This chain joins TRBV7-2 and TRBJ1-2, with 8 bases lining up with TRBD1. The CDR3 is CASSTPGGASYGYTF. CDR3 in DNA: TGTGCCAGCAGCACACCAGGGGGCGCCTCTTATGGCTACACCTTC.